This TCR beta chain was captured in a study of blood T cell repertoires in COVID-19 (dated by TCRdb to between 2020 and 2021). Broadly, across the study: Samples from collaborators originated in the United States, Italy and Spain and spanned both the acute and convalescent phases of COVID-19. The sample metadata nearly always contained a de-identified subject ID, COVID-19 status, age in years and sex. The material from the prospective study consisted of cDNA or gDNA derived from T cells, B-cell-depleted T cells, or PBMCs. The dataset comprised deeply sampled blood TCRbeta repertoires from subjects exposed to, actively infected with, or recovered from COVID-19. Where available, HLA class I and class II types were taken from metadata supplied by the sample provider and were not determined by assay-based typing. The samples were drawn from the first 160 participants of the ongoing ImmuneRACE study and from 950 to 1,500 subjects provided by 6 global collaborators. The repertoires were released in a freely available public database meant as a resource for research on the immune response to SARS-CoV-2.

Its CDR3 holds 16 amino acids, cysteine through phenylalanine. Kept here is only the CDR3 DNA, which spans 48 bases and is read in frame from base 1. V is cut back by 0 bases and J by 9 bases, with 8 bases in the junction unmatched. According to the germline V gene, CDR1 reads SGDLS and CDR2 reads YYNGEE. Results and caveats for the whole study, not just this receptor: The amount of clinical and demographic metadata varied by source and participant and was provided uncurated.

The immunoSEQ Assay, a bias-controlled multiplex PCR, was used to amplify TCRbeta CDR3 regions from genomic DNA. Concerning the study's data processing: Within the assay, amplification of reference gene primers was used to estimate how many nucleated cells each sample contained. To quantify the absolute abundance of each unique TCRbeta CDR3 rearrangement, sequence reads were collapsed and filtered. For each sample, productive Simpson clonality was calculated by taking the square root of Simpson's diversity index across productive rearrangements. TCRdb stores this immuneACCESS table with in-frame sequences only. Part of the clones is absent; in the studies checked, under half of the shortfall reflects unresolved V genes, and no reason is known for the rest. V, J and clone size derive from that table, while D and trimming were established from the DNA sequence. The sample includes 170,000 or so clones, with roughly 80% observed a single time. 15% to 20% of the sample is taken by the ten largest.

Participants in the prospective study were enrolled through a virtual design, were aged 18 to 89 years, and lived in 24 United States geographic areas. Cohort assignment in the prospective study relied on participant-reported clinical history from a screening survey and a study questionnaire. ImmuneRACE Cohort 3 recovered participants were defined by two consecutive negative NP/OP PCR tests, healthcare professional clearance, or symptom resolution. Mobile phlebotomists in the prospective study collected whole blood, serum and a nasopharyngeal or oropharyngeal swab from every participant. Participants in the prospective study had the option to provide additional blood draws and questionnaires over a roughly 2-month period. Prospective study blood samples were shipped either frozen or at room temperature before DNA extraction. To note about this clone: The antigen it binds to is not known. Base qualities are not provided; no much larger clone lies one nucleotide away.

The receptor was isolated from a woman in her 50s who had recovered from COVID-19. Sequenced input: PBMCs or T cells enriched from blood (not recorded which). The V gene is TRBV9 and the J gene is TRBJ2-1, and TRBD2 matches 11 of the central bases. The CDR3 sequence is CASSVGLLAGVSEQFF. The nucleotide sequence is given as TGTGCCAGCAGCGTAGGCCTACTAGCGGGAGTGTCTGAGCAGTTCTTC.